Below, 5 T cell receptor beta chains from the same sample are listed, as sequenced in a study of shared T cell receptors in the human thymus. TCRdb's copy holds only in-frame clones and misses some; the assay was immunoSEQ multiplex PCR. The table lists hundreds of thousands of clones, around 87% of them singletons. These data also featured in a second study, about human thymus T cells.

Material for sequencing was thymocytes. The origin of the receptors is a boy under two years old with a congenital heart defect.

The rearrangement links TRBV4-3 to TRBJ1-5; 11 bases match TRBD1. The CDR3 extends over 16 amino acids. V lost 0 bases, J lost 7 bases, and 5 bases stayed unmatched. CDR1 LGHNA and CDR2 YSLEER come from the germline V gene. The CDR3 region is CASSQERDRGTQPQHF. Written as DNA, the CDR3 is TGCGCCAGCAGCCAAGAGAGGGACAGGGGGACCCAGCCCCAGCATTTT.

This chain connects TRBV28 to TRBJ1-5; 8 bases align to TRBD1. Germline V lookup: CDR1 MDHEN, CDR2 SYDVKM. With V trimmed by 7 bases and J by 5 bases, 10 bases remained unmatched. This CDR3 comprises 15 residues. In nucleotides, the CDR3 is TGTGCCAGCACCCCCCCGGACAGGGTAGATCAGCCCCAGCATTTT. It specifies CASTPPDRVDQPQHF.

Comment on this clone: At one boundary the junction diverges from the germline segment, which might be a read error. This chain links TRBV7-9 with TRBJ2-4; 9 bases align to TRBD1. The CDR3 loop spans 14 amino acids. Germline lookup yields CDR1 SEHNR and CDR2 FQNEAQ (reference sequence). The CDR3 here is CASSSGTGWNIQYF. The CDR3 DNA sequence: TGTGCCAGCAGCTCTGGGACAGGGTGGAACATTCAATACTTC.

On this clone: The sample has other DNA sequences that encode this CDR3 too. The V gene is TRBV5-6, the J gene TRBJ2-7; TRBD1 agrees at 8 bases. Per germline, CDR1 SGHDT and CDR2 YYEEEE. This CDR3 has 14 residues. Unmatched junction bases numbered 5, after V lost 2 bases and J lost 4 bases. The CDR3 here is CASSFGQGSYEQYF. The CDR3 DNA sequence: TGTGCCAGCAGCTTCGGACAGGGCTCGTACGAGCAGTACTTC.

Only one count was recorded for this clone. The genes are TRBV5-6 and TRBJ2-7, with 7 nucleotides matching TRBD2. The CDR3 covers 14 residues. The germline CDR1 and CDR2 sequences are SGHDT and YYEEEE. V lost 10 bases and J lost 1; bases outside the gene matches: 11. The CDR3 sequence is CAGGGLAASYEQYF. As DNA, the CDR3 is TGTGCCGGCGGGGGTTTAGCGGCTTCCTACGAGCAGTACTTC.